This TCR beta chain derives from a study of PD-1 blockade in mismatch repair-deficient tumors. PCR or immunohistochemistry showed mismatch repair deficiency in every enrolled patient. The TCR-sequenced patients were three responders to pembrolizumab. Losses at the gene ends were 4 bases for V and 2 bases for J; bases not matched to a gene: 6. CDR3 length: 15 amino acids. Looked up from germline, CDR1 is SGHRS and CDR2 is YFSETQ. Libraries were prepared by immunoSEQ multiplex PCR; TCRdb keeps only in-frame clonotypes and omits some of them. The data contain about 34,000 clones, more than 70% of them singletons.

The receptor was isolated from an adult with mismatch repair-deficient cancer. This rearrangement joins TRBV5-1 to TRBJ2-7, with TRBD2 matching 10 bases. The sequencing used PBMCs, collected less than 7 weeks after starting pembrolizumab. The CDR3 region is CASSQGLADTYEQYF. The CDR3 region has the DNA TGCGCCAGCAGCCAAGGACTAGCGGACACCTACGAGCAGTACTTC.